This T cell receptor (beta chain) emerged from a study of T cells in Graves' hyperthyroidism and ophthalmopathy. Researchers took RNA transcripts and amplified the TCR beta CDR3 regions from them. RT-PCR in the first round (using the HTBI primer set) targeted the TCR CDR3. TCRdb analysed the multiplex PCR reads with MiXCR anew, one entry per CDR3 protein. The sample includes around 600,000 distinct CDR3 sequences, 12% to 15% of them seen just once. This clonotype was detected many times. Its matching antigen is unknown. General observations from the study: Most clonotypes expanded in the thyroid (above 0.001) were also present in blood. Ophthalmopathy was predicted by the model a median of approximately 6.6 months ahead of onset.

This CDR3 contains 15 residues. Germline V gene data show CDR1 as MNHNS and CDR2 as SASEGT. The V end lost 6 bases, the J end lost 2 bases, and 17 bases lay between the germline ends. From less than 13 ml of fresh peripheral blood, PBMCs were isolated. The clonotype comes from a woman aged 18-30 years with Graves' ophthalmopathy. Sequences were obtained from blood. The chain combines TRBV6-1 with TRBJ2-7; D unresolved. The DNA for the CDR3 is TGTGCCAGCAGCCACGGCCTTATCGACACCTACGAGCAGTACTTC. Amino acid sequence: CASSHGLIDTYEQYF.